The source of this TCR beta chain is a study of glioma-infiltrating T cells. Findings and limits, study-wide: CDR3 overlap between tissue and blood was very small. Non-neoplastic patients had below-expected tissue-blood divergence, while all gliomas exceeded expectation.

The V end was cut by 7 bases, the J end by 3 bases, with 7 bases between. Germline V gene data show CDR1 as SNHLY and CDR2 as FYNNEI. This CDR3 is 12 amino acids long. Note on this clonotype: Its antigen remains unknown.

The iRepertoire nested amplicon-rescue multiplex PCR amplified TCR alpha and beta CDR3s from RNA. TCRdb ran MiXCR on the multiplex PCR reads and lists one entry per CDR3 protein. There are approximately 10,000 distinct CDR3 sequences in the sample; roughly 61% occur only once, and less than 25% lies in the top ten. The rearrangement uses TRBV2 and TRBJ1-5, with D perhaps matching TRBD1 (5 bases). The source of this sequence is a human donor with low-grade glioma or glioblastoma, undergoing nonglioma brain surgery, or in good health (not recorded which). The sample consisted of glioma tissue, nonneoplastic brain tissue, or PBMCs (not recorded which). CDR3 DNA sequence: TGTGCCAGCATGGGGGACAATCAGCCCCAGCATTTT. Translation: CASMGDNQPQHF. The variable domain in full, with the rest retrieved from reference TRBV2 and TRBJ1-5, is EPEVTQTPSHQVTQMGQEVILRCVPISNHLYFYWYRQILGQKVEFLVSFYNNEISEKSEIFDDQFSVERPDGSNFTLKIRSTKLEDSAMYFCASMGDNQPQHFGDGTRLSIL.